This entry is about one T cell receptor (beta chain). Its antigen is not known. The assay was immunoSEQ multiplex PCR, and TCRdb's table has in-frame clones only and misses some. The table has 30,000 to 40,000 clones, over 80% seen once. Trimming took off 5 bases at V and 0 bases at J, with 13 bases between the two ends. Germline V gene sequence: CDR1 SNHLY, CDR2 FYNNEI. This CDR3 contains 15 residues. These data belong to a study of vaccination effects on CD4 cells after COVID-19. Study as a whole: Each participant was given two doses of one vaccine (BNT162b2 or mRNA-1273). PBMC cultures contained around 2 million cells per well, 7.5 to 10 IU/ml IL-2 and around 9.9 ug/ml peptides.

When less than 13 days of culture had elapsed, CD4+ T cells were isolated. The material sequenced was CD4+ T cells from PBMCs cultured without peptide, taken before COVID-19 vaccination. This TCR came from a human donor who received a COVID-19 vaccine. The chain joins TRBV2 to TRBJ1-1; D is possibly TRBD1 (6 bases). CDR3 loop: CASSYRAVMNTEAFF. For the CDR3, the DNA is TGTGCCAGCAGTTACAGGGCAGTTATGAACACTGAAGCTTTCTTT.